Listed below are T cell receptor beta chains from one sample, sequenced in a study of cytomegalovirus exposure and HLA in healthy donors. Clones were read by immunoSEQ multiplex PCR, and TCRdb kept only the in-frame ones, dropping some. The sample carries around 200,000 clones, about 70% recorded once. The sample consisted of PBMCs. These receptors originate from a middle-aged man in good health and CMV-seropositive. The CDR3 runs from the conserved cysteine through the conserved F or W. The order of the fields is clone size, J gene, V gene, D gene, CDR3 protein, CDR3 DNA. D genes are given only for firm matches. Size is stated for part of the rows, as once, few or many counts, or as a class when the clone is expanded.

size: NA; J: TRBJ1-2; V: TRBV7-2; D: TRBD1; CDR3: CASSFPGTGTYGYTF; DNA: TGTGCCAGCAGCTTTCCCGGGACAGGGACCTATGGCTACACCTTC
size: NA; J: TRBJ1-4; V: TRBV19; D: TRBD1; CDR3: CASSVDRANEKLFF; DNA: TGTGCCAGTAGTGTTGACAGGGCGAATGAAAAACTGTTTTTT
size: NA; J: TRBJ2-5; V: TRBV6-5; D: NA; CDR3: CASSYADRETQYF; DNA: TGTGCCAGCAGTTACGCTGACAGGGAGACCCAGTACTTC
size: NA; J: TRBJ2-7; V: TRBV6-6; D: NA; CDR3: CASRRTWSPEVYEQYF; DNA: TGTGCCAGCAGGCGAACTTGGAGTCCGGAGGTCTACGAGCAGTACTTC
size: NA; J: TRBJ1-2; V: TRBV4-3; D: TRBD1; CDR3: CASSQDSGPGGLYGYTF; DNA: TGCGCCAGCAGCCAAGATTCGGGGCCAGGGGGATTATATGGCTACACCTTC
size: NA; J: TRBJ2-5; V: TRBV5-1; D: NA; CDR3: CASSTNSGTQYF; DNA: TGCGCCAGCAGCACGAACTCGGGGACCCAGTACTTC
size: NA; J: TRBJ2-7; V: TRBV6-5; D: TRBD2; CDR3: CASRRLAGGYEQYF; DNA: TGTGCCAGCAGGCGACTAGCGGGGGGCTACGAGCAGTACTTC
size: NA; J: TRBJ2-1; V: TRBV4-1; D: TRBD2; CDR3: CASSRVFAGDNEQFF; DNA: TGCGCCAGCAGCCGGGTCTTCGCGGGGGACAATGAGCAGTTCTTC
size: NA; J: TRBJ1-1; V: TRBV7-8; D: NA; CDR3: CASSLATGPEAFF; DNA: TGTGCCAGCAGCTTAGCGACAGGCCCTGAAGCTTTCTTT
size: NA; J: TRBJ2-5; V: TRBV5-5; D: NA; CDR3: CASSPKGSMQETQYF; DNA: TGTGCCAGCAGCCCGAAGGGGTCTATGCAAGAGACCCAGTACTTC
size: NA; J: TRBJ2-7; V: TRBV27; D: NA; CDR3: CASSFGSPSSYEQYF; DNA: TGTGCCAGCAGTTTCGGCAGCCCTAGCTCCTACGAGCAGTACTTC
size: NA; J: TRBJ2-5; V: TRBV4-2; D: TRBD2; CDR3: CASSQDQSIGSSGGRETQYF; DNA: TGTGCCAGCAGCCAAGATCAGTCTATAGGGTCTAGCGGGGGTAGAGAGACCCAGTACTTC
size: NA; J: TRBJ1-4; V: TRBV10-3; D: TRBD1; CDR3: CAISDEGQGNEKLFF; DNA: TGTGCCATCAGTGATGAGGGACAGGGAAATGAAAAACTGTTTTTT
size: NA; J: TRBJ2-3; V: TRBV7-9; D: TRBD2; CDR3: CASSVTSGGSDTQYF; DNA: TGTGCCAGCAGCGTCACTAGCGGGGGCTCAGATACGCAGTATTTT
size: NA; J: TRBJ1-1; V: TRBV4-3; D: NA; CDR3: CASSQDRGNTEAFF; DNA: TGCGCCAGCAGCCAAGACAGGGGGAACACTGAAGCTTTCTTT
size: NA; J: TRBJ1-1; V: TRBV7-6; D: NA; CDR3: CASSAQENTEAFF; DNA: TGTGCCAGCAGCGCACAGGAAAACACTGAAGCTTTCTTT
size: NA; J: TRBJ2-6; V: TRBV9; D: TRBD1; CDR3: CASSVEKGQGVSSGANVLTF; DNA: TGTGCCAGCAGCGTAGAGAAAGGGCAGGGGGTCTCTTCTGGGGCCAACGTCCTGACTTTC
size: NA; J: TRBJ2-5; V: TRBV28; D: TRBD2; CDR3: CASSPGLALETQYF; DNA: TGTGCCAGCAGCCCGGGACTAGCGCTGGAGACCCAGTACTTC
size: NA; J: TRBJ2-7; V: TRBV14; D: TRBD1; CDR3: CASSPDRGNEQYF; DNA: TGTGCCAGCAGTCCTGACAGGGGGAACGAGCAGTACTTC
size: NA; J: TRBJ2-3; V: TRBV2; D: TRBD2; CDR3: CASTGLAGGLSTDTQYF; DNA: TGTGCCAGCACTGGACTAGCGGGGGGCTTAAGCACAGATACGCAGTATTTT
size: NA; J: TRBJ1-1; V: TRBV6-5; D: NA; CDR3: CASTGDSQQAFF; DNA: TGTGCCAGCACCGGCGACTCCCAACAAGCTTTCTTT
size: NA; J: TRBJ1-5; V: TRBV15; D: NA; CDR3: CATSRDVGPNQPQHF; DNA: TGTGCCACCAGCAGAGATGTGGGGCCAAATCAGCCCCAGCATTTT
size: NA; J: TRBJ1-2; V: TRBV19; D: NA; CDR3: CASTLGPGDYPGYTF; DNA: TGTGCCAGTACCCTAGGACCGGGAGATTATCCTGGCTACACCTTC
size: NA; J: TRBJ1-1; V: TRBV27; D: TRBD1; CDR3: CASSTRDRGRSVNTEAFF; DNA: TGTGCCAGCAGTACAAGGGACAGGGGGCGATCGGTGAACACTGAAGCTTTCTTT
size: NA; J: TRBJ1-1; V: TRBV5-1; D: NA; CDR3: CASRGRENTEAFF; DNA: TGCGCCAGCAGAGGCAGGGAGAACACTGAAGCTTTCTTT
size: NA; J: TRBJ2-7; V: TRBV11-2; D: NA; CDR3: CASSFRTLMEQYF; DNA: TGTGCCAGCAGCTTCAGGACATTAATGGAGCAGTACTTC
size: NA; J: TRBJ1-1; V: TRBV5-4; D: NA; CDR3: CASSLQGMNTEAFF; DNA: TGTGCCAGCAGCTTACAGGGTATGAACACTGAAGCTTTCTTT
size: NA; J: TRBJ2-3; V: TRBV4-2; D: NA; CDR3: CASSQDLRMDTQYF; DNA: TGTGCCAGCAGCCAAGACTTGAGGATGGATACGCAGTATTTT
size: once; J: TRBJ1-2; V: TRBV4-1; D: NA; CDR3: CASSQEVTGVGYTF; DNA: TGCGCCAGCAGCCAAGAGGTAACCGGGGTTGGCTACACCTTC
size: few; J: TRBJ1-2; V: TRBV4-1; D: NA; CDR3: CASSHDSVPFYGYTF; DNA: TGCGCCAGCAGCCATGACTCGGTGCCTTTCTATGGCTACACCTTC
size: NA; J: TRBJ1-3; V: TRBV10-3; D: TRBD1; CDR3: CAISEAGGSGNTIYF; DNA: TGTGCCATCAGTGAGGCAGGGGGATCTGGAAACACCATATATTTT
size: NA; J: TRBJ2-3; V: TRBV6-4; D: TRBD2; CDR3: CASQRTSGGTDTQYF; DNA: TGTGCCAGCCAAAGGACTAGCGGGGGCACAGATACGCAGTATTTT
size: NA; J: TRBJ2-1; V: TRBV5-7; D: NA; CDR3: CASSFRLHRFGNEQFF; DNA: TGTGCCAGCAGCTTCAGACTTCACCGGTTCGGCAATGAGCAGTTCTTC
size: NA; J: TRBJ2-7; V: TRBV10-2; D: NA; CDR3: CASRGLARYPYEQYF; DNA: TGCGCCAGCAGAGGGCTAGCGCGATACCCCTACGAGCAGTACTTC
size: once; J: TRBJ1-4; V: TRBV14; D: TRBD1; CDR3: CASSPLTGAEKLFF; DNA: TGTGCCAGCAGCCCCTTGACAGGGGCTGAAAAACTGTTTTTT
size: NA; J: TRBJ1-5; V: TRBV19; D: NA; CDR3: CASSIGQSFNQPQHF; DNA: TGTGCCAGTAGTATAGGGCAGTCCTTTAATCAGCCCCAGCATTTT